The sequence of this T cell receptor beta chain was determined in a study of cytomegalovirus exposure and HLA in healthy donors. Study-level points and caveats: Later analysis placed DRB1 highest and HLA-C lowest in TCR association rates, which differed by HLA locus.

This clone has a handful of counts. Its target is unknown. 13 Jbeta primers and 60 Vbeta primers were used for the PCR. Some clones are missing from TCRdb's copy, which holds only in-frame ones; the method was immunoSEQ multiplex PCR. The table records some 140,000 clones, almost 80% of them present only once. The source of this sequence is a man aged 18 to 29 in good health and CMV-seronegative. Input material: PBMCs.

For the CDR3, the DNA is TGTGCCAGCTCACCGACTAGCGGGGGAACCTACGAGCAGTACTTC. Translated: CASSPTSGGTYEQYF. V usage is TRBV18 and J usage is TRBJ2-7, with 12 bases fitting TRBD2. The CDR3 contains 15 residues. V lost 3 bases and J lost 2; bases outside the gene matches: 2. Germline CDR1 reads KGHSH; CDR2 reads LQKENI.